This T cell receptor beta chain was captured by sequencing in a study of cytomegalovirus exposure and HLA in healthy donors. Findings of the study overall: Later analysis reportedly placed an Asian-associated ancestry cluster below the roughly 680-donor mean in N-insertions.

V shed 1 base and J 8 bases; nucleotides not matched to a gene: 8. Germline V gives CDR1 SGHVS, CDR2 FNYEAQ. This CDR3 region has 15 residues. Details on this clone: What it binds is not known.

13 Jbeta primers and 60 Vbeta primers were used for the PCR. The assay was immunoSEQ multiplex PCR, and TCRdb's table has in-frame clones only and misses some. The sample consists of about 120,000 clones, nearly 80% of them appearing once. This TCR was sampled from a woman in her twenties or thirties in good health and CMV-seropositive. Sequenced sample: PBMCs. V is TRBV7-6 and J is TRBJ1-5; TRBD1 matches 7 bases. The CDR3 protein is CASSLGNRGSKPQHF. Here the CDR3 DNA reads TGTGCCAGCAGCTTAGGTAACAGGGGTAGTAAGCCCCAGCATTTT.